Listed below are T cell receptor beta chains from one sample, sequenced in a study of technical replicates of blood from a handful of donors. Assay: immunoSEQ multiplex PCR; the TCRdb copy retains only in-frame clones and omits some. The sample has roughly 82,000 clones; under 95% are singletons. Sequenced sample: T cells isolated from PBMCs. These receptors originate from a human donor in good health. Each CDR3 is given with its conserved first and last residue. D genes are given only for firm matches. The size field is filled for only some rows; it gives once, few, many or a size class.

j_call: TRBJ2-1; d_call: NA; clone_size: NA; v_call: TRBV5-4; cdr3_aa: CASSPAGVADPYNEQFF; cdr3_nt: TGTGCCAGCAGCCCCGCTGGGGTAGCGGACCCCTACAATGAGCAGTTCTTC
j_call: TRBJ2-3; d_call: NA; clone_size: NA; v_call: TRBV9; cdr3_aa: CASSVEGQGATDTQYF; cdr3_nt: TGTGCCAGCAGCGTAGAAGGTCAAGGGGCGACAGATACGCAGTATTTT
j_call: TRBJ1-2; d_call: NA; clone_size: NA; v_call: TRBV18; cdr3_aa: CASSQLGKGLQSNYGYTF; cdr3_nt: TGTGCCAGCTCACAACTGGGGAAGGGGCTCCAATCTAACTATGGCTACACCTTC
j_call: TRBJ1-2; d_call: TRBD1; clone_size: NA; v_call: TRBV5-1; cdr3_aa: CASSKGQGEFYGYTF; cdr3_nt: TGCGCCAGCAGCAAGGGACAGGGGGAGTTCTATGGCTACACCTTC
j_call: TRBJ1-2; d_call: TRBD1; clone_size: NA; v_call: TRBV4-1; cdr3_aa: CASSQEGGRLNYGYTF; cdr3_nt: TGCGCCAGCAGCCAAGAAGGGGGCAGATTAAACTATGGCTACACCTTC
j_call: TRBJ2-7; d_call: NA; clone_size: NA; v_call: TRBV7-9; cdr3_aa: CASSLATYEQYF; cdr3_nt: TGTGCCAGCAGCTTAGCTACCTACGAGCAGTACTTC
j_call: TRBJ1-2; d_call: NA; clone_size: NA; v_call: TRBV29-1; cdr3_aa: CSVGLDSYYGYTF; cdr3_nt: TGCAGCGTTGGTTTGGACAGTTACTATGGCTACACCTTC
j_call: TRBJ2-1; d_call: TRBD1; clone_size: once; v_call: TRBV5-6; cdr3_aa: CASSLTGVMVYNEQFF; cdr3_nt: TGTGCCAGCAGCTTAACAGGGGTTATGGTCTACAATGAGCAGTTCTTC
j_call: TRBJ1-5; d_call: NA; clone_size: NA; v_call: TRBV7-9; cdr3_aa: CASSLEGGRGDQPQHF; cdr3_nt: TGTGCCAGCAGCTTAGAAGGTGGCAGGGGCGATCAGCCCCAGCATTTT
j_call: TRBJ1-4; d_call: TRBD1; clone_size: NA; v_call: TRBV10-1; cdr3_aa: CASSDEGTGDEKLFF; cdr3_nt: TGCGCCAGCAGTGATGAAGGGACAGGGGATGAAAAACTGTTTTTT
j_call: TRBJ2-7; d_call: TRBD2; clone_size: NA; v_call: TRBV7-2; cdr3_aa: CASSFRNQASGRYYEQYF; cdr3_nt: TGTGCCAGCAGCTTCAGAAACCAGGCTAGCGGAAGGTACTACGAGCAGTACTTC
j_call: TRBJ2-4; d_call: NA; clone_size: NA; v_call: TRBV28; cdr3_aa: CASSMRNIQYF; cdr3_nt: TGTGCCAGCTCGATGAGGAACATTCAGTACTTC
j_call: TRBJ2-3; d_call: NA; clone_size: NA; v_call: TRBV30; cdr3_aa: CAWSSGYTDTQYF; cdr3_nt: TGTGCCTGGAGTAGCGGGTACACAGATACGCAGTATTTT
j_call: TRBJ1-4; d_call: TRBD1; clone_size: few; v_call: TRBV11-2; cdr3_aa: CASRPGTGEYEKLFF; cdr3_nt: TGTGCCAGCAGGCCGGGGACAGGGGAATATGAAAAACTGTTTTTT